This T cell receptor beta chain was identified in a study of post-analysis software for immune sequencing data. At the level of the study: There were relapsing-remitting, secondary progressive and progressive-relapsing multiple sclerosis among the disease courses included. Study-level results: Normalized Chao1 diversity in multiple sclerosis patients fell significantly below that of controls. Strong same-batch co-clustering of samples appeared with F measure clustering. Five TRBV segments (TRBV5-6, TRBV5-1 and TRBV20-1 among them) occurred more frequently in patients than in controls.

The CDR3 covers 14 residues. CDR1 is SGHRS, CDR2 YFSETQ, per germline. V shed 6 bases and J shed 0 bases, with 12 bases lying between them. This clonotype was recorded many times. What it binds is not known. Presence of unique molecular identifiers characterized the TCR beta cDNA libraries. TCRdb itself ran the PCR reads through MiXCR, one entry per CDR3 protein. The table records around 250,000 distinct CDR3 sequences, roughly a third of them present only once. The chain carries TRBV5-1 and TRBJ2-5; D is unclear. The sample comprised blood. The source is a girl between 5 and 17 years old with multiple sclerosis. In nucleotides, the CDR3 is TGCGCCAGCACCCGGGCAGGCTACCAAGAGACCCAGTACTTC. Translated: CASTRAGYQETQYF.